Shown below are 7 T cell receptor beta chains from a single sample sequenced in a study of T cell responses to AZD1222 COVID-19 vaccine. Profiling relied on immunoSEQ multiplex PCR, and the TCRdb table lists in-frame clones only, not all of them. This table has about 78,000 clones, roughly 85% appearing once. Here the sequenced sample was peripheral blood, taken on day 0 of AZD1222 vaccination. These receptors were taken from an adult in good health.

V and J are TRBV5-6 and TRBJ2-6; 8 positions agree with TRBD1. V was pared by 5 bases and J by 2 bases, with 6 bases of the junction left unmatched. CDR3 length: 16 amino acids. Germline V CDR1 and CDR2: SGHDT, YYEEEE. Here the CDR3 reads CASRETGATGANVLTF. As DNA, the CDR3 is TGTGCCAGCAGGGAGACAGGGGCAACTGGGGCCAACGTCCTGACTTTC.

V is TRBV6-5 and J is TRBJ1-1; D gene uncertain. The CDR3 runs 13 residues. The V end lost 0 bases, the J end lost 2 bases, and 4 bases lay between the germline ends. CDR1 and CDR2 (germline): MNHEY, SVGAGI. Here the CDR3 DNA reads TGTGCCAGCAGTTACTCGTCTAACACTGAAGCTTTCTTT. Protein sequence: CASSYSSNTEAFF.

Only one count was recorded for this clone. The V and J genes are TRBV5-5 and TRBJ2-1, with D perhaps matching TRBD1 (6 bases). Trimming removed 4 bases at V and 4 bases at J, with 15 bases between. Germline CDR1 reads SGHKS; CDR2 reads YYEKEE (reference sequence). The CDR3 has 15 residues. The CDR3 spells CASSNQGRVYNEQFF. The CDR3 DNA follows: TGTGCCAGCAGCAACCAGGGGCGGGTGTACAATGAGCAGTTCTTC.

This chain connects TRBV5-4 to TRBJ1-1; D is undetermined. V lost 0 bases to trimming and J lost 5 bases, with 5 bases between them. Germline V CDR1 and CDR2: SGHNT, YYREEE (reference sequence). The CDR3 is 12 amino acids. The CDR3 DNA reads as TGTGCCAGCAGCTTGGACAGAACTGAAGCTTTCTTT. Translated: CASSLDRTEAFF.

The chain recombines TRBV3-1 (or the pseudogene TRBV3-2) with TRBJ2-7, with 8 positions matching TRBD1. CDR3 length: 17 amino acids. The germline V gene has CDR1 LGHDT and CDR2 YNNKEL (reference sequence). Trimming at V came to 2 bases and at J to 2 bases, leaving 11 bases not matched to a gene. Here the CDR3 reads CASSQRLGVQGAYEQYF. DNA of the CDR3: TGTGCCAGCAGCCAAAGATTAGGGGTACAGGGGGCCTACGAGCAGTACTTC.

The rearrangement uses TRBV4-3 and TRBJ2-7; D is possibly TRBD1 (6 bases). With 1 base removed from V and 3 bases from J, the gap between germline ends came to 10 bases. Per germline, CDR1 LGHNA and CDR2 YSLEER. The CDR3 runs to 14 residues. CDR3 sequence (DNA): TGCGCCAGCAGCCAAGCTCCGGGACACTACGAGCAGTACTTC. Its protein is CASSQAPGHYEQYF.

The V gene is TRBV4-3, the J gene TRBJ2-5; 10 bases are shared with TRBD2. From germline, CDR1 is LGHNA and CDR2 YSLEER. With 0 bases clipped from V and 2 bases from J, the junction kept 3 bases outside the gene matches. CDR3 length equals 16 residues. CDR3 protein: CASSQDLAGAQETQYF. In DNA form, the CDR3 reads TGCGCCAGCAGCCAAGATCTAGCGGGAGCGCAAGAGACCCAGTACTTC.